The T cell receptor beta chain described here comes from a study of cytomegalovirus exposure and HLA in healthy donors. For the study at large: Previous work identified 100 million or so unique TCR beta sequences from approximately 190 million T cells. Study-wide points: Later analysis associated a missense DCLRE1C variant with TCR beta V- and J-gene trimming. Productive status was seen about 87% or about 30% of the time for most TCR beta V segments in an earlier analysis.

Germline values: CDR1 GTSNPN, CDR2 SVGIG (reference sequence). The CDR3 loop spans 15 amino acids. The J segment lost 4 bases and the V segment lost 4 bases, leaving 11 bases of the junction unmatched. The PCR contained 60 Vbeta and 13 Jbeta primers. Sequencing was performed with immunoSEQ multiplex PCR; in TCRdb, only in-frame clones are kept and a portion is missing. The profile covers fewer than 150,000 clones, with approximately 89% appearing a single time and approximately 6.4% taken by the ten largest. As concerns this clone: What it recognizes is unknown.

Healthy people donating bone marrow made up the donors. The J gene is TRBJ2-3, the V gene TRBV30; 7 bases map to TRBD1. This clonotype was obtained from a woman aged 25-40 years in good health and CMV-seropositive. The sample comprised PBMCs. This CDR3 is CAWTGGRGSADTQYF. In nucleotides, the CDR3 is TGTGCCTGGACGGGTGGCAGGGGGAGCGCAGATACGCAGTATTTT.